This T cell receptor (beta chain) was documented in a study of blood T cell repertoires in COVID-19. In terms of age and location, participants ranged from about 18 to 89 years and lived in around 22 US areas. Participant-given clinical history determined each cohort assignment. Each recovered donor of Cohort 3 presented with two negative PCRs, clearance, or symptom resolution. Under the authors' procedure: Estimates of nucleated cell counts were drawn from the amplification of reference gene primers. Clones were sequenced by immunoSEQ multiplex PCR, and TCRdb holds only the in-frame ones, with some missing. V and J calls and clone size are as listed in that table; D and trimming were resolved from the DNA. Of more than 200,000 clones in the sample, about four fifths were seen once. The CDR3 is 12 amino acids. CDR1 is LNHNV and CDR2 is YYDKDF in the germline V gene (reference sequence). V gave up 0 bases and J gave up 11 bases, with 10 bases separating them.

The source of this sequence is a man aged 55 to 69 who had recovered from COVID-19. This rearrangement joins TRBV15 to TRBJ1-1; no reliable D call. The specimen sequenced was PBMCs or T cells enriched from blood (not recorded which). The CDR3 sequence: CATSRDRGGAFF. The DNA of the CDR3 is TGTGCCACCAGCAGAGATCGAGGTGGGGCTTTCTTT.